The 18 T cell receptor beta chains below were found in one sample sequenced in a study of blood T cell repertoires in COVID-19. Only in-frame clones appear in the TCRdb table, and some are missing; sequencing was by immunoSEQ multiplex PCR. The sample includes 250,000 to 400,000 clones, approximately 87% of them seen just once. The sequencing sample was made of peripheral blood. These receptor sequences come from a woman aged 25 to 39 with COVID-19, enrolled during active disease.

The chain recombines TRBV28 with TRBJ1-3, with D uncertain. Per the germline V gene, CDR1 is MDHEN and CDR2 is SYDVKM. This CDR3 region has 15 residues. Trimming shortened V by 7 bases and J by 4 bases, and 17 bases separated the two germline ends. The CDR3 DNA follows: TGTGCCAGCACCCTGCGGGGAAGCAAAGGAAACACCATATATTTT. Protein product: CASTLRGSKGNTIYF. The complete variable domain, with remaining parts taken from reference TRBV28 and TRBJ1-3, reads DVKVTQSSRYLVKRTGEKVFLECVQDMDHENMFWYRQDPGLGLRLIYFSYDVKMKEKGDIPEGYSVSREKKERFSLILESASTNQTSMYLCASTLRGSKGNTIYFGEGSWLTVV.

The chain couples TRBV10-3 to TRBJ2-5; the D gene is possibly TRBD2 (7 bases). This CDR3 has 19 residues. Germline V CDR1 and CDR2: ENHRY, SYGVKD. V was pared by 3 bases and J by 3 bases, with 26 bases between. In DNA, the CDR3 is TGTGCCATCAGTGACGCGGGGGCTGCTAGCCCGTCACGGAAAGAGACCCAGTACTTC. It encodes CAISDAGAASPSRKETQYF.

The chain has TRBV28 and TRBJ2-2; tentative D call: TRBD1 (7 bases). The germline CDR1 and CDR2 sequences are MDHEN and SYDVKM. V was trimmed by 5 bases and J by 1 base, leaving 8 bases between them. The CDR3 has 14 amino acids. The CDR3 DNA is TGTGCCAGCAGTCAGGGGGGGAACACCGGGGAGCTGTTTTTT. It translates to CASSQGGNTGELFF.

The J gene is TRBJ2-2, the V gene TRBV6-5; 8 bases match TRBD2. Germline-derived CDR1 and CDR2 are MNHEY and SVGAGI. J gave up 5 bases and V 6 bases, and 8 bases lay outside the gene matches. This CDR3 has 15 residues. This CDR3 reads CASRAGGDGTGELFF. Here the CDR3 DNA reads TGTGCCAGCAGGGCCGGGGGGGACGGGACCGGGGAGCTGTTTTTT.

This rearrangement joins TRBV7-9 to TRBJ2-7; D gene unclear. V lost 1 base to trimming and J lost 2 bases, with 9 bases between them. Germline CDR1 reads SEHNR; CDR2 reads FQNEAQ (reference sequence). CDR3 length equals 14 residues. The CDR3 bases are TGTGCCAGCAGCTTAGTTGAGGTCGCCTACGAGCAGTACTTC. Protein sequence: CASSLVEVAYEQYF.

The chain couples TRBV5-1 to TRBJ1-6; 7 nucleotides align to TRBD1. The trim removed 2 bases at V and 0 bases at J, leaving 5 bases unmatched. The germline V gene encodes CDR1 SGHRS and CDR2 YFSETQ. This CDR3 has 17 amino acids. CDR3 sequence reads: CASSFGQASSYNSPLHF. CDR3 nucleotides: TGCGCCAGCAGCTTTGGACAGGCGAGCTCCTATAATTCACCCCTCCACTTT.

The CDR3 nucleotides read TGTGCCAGCAGCGTAGGTCCCAGCGGGAGCCACAATGAGCAGTTCTTC. This translates into CASSVGPSGSHNEQFF. The gene calls are TRBV9 and TRBJ2-1; 8 bases align to TRBD2. V was clipped by 0 bases and J by 5 bases; unmatched bases: 7. This CDR3 contains 16 residues. CDR1 is SGDLS and CDR2 is YYNGEE in the germline V gene.

This clone was observed a single time. The gene calls are TRBV19 and TRBJ2-1, with 10 bases aligning to TRBD2. V lost 4 bases to trimming and J lost 8 bases; unmatched junction nucleotides: 5. The CDR3 loop spans 14 amino acids. Germline loops: CDR1 LNHDA, CDR2 SQIVND (reference sequence). CDR3 nucleotides: TGTGCCAGTAGTACTAGCGGGAGTTCCCATGAGCAGTTCTTC. It is translated as CASSTSGSSHEQFF.

The rearrangement joins TRBV3-1 (or the pseudogene TRBV3-2) to TRBJ1-1; D remains unclear. The germline V and J ends were trimmed by 6 bases and 2 bases, with 13 bases remaining between them. The CDR3 is 14 residues long. Germline V gives CDR1 LGHDT, CDR2 YNNKEL (reference sequence). The CDR3 region is CASSRNSRNTEAFF. The CDR3 bases are TGTGCCAGCAGTAGGAACTCTAGAAACACTGAAGCTTTCTTT.

The V gene is TRBV7-9, the J gene TRBJ1-4; D ambiguous. This CDR3 contains 15 residues. The germline gives CDR1 SEHNR, CDR2 FQNEAQ (reference sequence). Trimming shortened V by 5 bases and J by 0 bases, and 10 bases separated the two germline ends. The CDR3 protein is CASSRDTSTNEKLFF. Here the CDR3 DNA reads TGTGCCAGCAGCCGAGACACTTCAACTAATGAAAAACTGTTTTTT.

As to this clone: This sample also contains other DNA sequences that code for the same CDR3. The CDR3 protein is CASSLGQGGNNEQFF. Written as DNA, the CDR3 is TGCGCCAGCAGCTTGGGACAGGGTGGGAACAATGAGCAGTTCTTC. The rearrangement uses TRBV5-1 and TRBJ2-1; TRBD1 matches at 7 bases. J was trimmed by 5 bases and V by 0 bases; bases with no gene match: 5. Looked up from germline, CDR1 is SGHRS and CDR2 is YFSETQ. The CDR3 spans 15 residues.

The J gene is TRBJ1-1, the V gene TRBV7-8, with TRBD1 matching over 11 bases. The V segment lost 5 bases and the J segment 10 bases; nucleotides outside the gene matches: 6. Germline V gene sequence: CDR1 SGHVS, CDR2 FQNEAQ. The CDR3 contains 13 residues. In nucleotides, the CDR3 is TGTGCCAGCAGCGCGGGGACAGGGGGGACAGCTTTCTTT. Translated, it gives CASSAGTGGTAFF.

In its sample, this clone was seen once. This chain connects TRBV13 to TRBJ2-7; 13 nucleotides agree with TRBD2. Trimming at V came to 0 bases and at J to 2 bases, leaving 10 bases not matched to a gene. CDR1 PRHDT and CDR2 FYEKMQ come from the germline V gene (reference sequence). The CDR3 totals 19 residues. CDR3 DNA sequence: TGTGCCAGCAGCTTAGGAGGTACTAGCGGGAGGGCCTTTACCTACGAGCAGTACTTC. Encoded protein: CASSLGGTSGRAFTYEQYF.

The chain joins TRBV18 to TRBJ2-1; D is perhaps TRBD1 (5 bases). The CDR3 is 19 amino acids. CDR1 and CDR2 (germline): KGHSH, LQKENI. Trimming removed 2 bases from V and 0 bases from J, with 20 bases in between. Here the CDR3 DNA reads TGTGCCAGCTCACCAGGAGTCGGCAGGGCAAAAAGCTCCTACAATGAGCAGTTCTTC. Its protein is CASSPGVGRAKSSYNEQFF.

V is TRBV29-1 and J is TRBJ1-2; TRBD1 aligns across 7 bases. The CDR3 is made up of 22 amino acids. The J segment lost 4 bases and the V segment lost 7 bases, leaving 36 bases of the junction unmatched. Germline CDR1 SQVTM, CDR2 ANQGSEA. The CDR3 nucleotides read TGCAGCGCACCCCAAGGTGATCCGTTGGTCCTAGGTAGGGGGCAGTCCTCCTATGGCTACACCTTC. Protein: CSAPQGDPLVLGRGQSSYGYTF.

The J gene is TRBJ2-1, the V gene TRBV27; TRBD1 matches 10 bases. Losses at the gene ends were 4 bases for V and 0 bases for J; bases not matched to a gene: 9. The CDR3 covers 18 residues. Germline V gene lookup returns CDR1 MNHEY and CDR2 SMNVEV (reference sequence). The chain's CDR3 is CASSSGTGAPRSYNEQFF. In DNA, the CDR3 is TGTGCCAGCAGTTCCGGGACAGGGGCGCCCCGCTCCTACAATGAGCAGTTCTTC.

The gene calls are TRBV5-1 and TRBJ1-1, with TRBD1 as a possible D gene (5 bases). The CDR3 extends over 14 amino acids. Germline CDR1 reads SGHRS; CDR2 reads YFSETQ. V was shortened by 0 bases and J by 5 bases, with 11 bases between the two germline ends. DNA for the CDR3: TGCGCCAGCAGCTTGGACCCAGGGAAAACTGAAGCTTTCTTT. This codes for CASSLDPGKTEAFF.

In regard to this clone: Distinct nucleotide sequences in the sample also encode this CDR3. The V gene is TRBV27, the J gene TRBJ1-2, with TRBD1 matching over 7 bases. The CDR3 length is 12 residues. CDR1 MNHEY and CDR2 SMNVEV come from the germline V gene (reference sequence). Unmatched junction bases numbered 3, after V lost 5 bases and J lost 6 bases. The CDR3 loop reads CASSATGDGYTF. In DNA, the CDR3 is TGTGCCAGCAGTGCCACAGGGGATGGCTACACCTTC.